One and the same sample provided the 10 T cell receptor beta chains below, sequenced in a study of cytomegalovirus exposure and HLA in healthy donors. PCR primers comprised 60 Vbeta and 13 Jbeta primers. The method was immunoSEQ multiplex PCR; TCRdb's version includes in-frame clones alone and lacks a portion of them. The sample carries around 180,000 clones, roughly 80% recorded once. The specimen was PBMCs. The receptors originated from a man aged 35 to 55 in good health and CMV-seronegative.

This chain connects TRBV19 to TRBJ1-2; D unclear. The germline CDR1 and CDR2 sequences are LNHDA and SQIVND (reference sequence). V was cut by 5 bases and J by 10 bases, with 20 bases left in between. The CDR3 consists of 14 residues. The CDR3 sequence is CASSPALTLTYYTF. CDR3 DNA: TGTGCCAGTAGTCCGGCATTGACTCTCACTTACTACACCTTC.

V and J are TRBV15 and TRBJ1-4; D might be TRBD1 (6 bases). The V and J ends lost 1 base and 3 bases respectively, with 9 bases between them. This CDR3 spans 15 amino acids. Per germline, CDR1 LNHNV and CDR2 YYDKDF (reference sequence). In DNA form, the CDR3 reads TGTGCCACCAGCAGAGCGGCAGGGGCTAATGAAAAACTGTTTTTT. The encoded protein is CATSRAAGANEKLFF.

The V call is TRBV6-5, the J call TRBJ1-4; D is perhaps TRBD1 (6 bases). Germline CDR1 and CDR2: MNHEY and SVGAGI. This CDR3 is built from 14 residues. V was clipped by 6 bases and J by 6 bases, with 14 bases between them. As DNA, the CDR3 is TGTGCCAGCAGGGCACAGGGAACCCATGAAAAACTGTTTTTT. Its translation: CASRAQGTHEKLFF.

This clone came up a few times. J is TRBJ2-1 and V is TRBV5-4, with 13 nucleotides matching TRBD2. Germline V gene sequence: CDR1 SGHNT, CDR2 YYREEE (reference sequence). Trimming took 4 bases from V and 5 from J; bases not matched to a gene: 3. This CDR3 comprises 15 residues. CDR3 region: CASSPTSGRDNEQFF. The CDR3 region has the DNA TGTGCCAGCAGCCCCACTAGCGGGAGGGACAATGAGCAGTTCTTC.

The CDR3 loop is CATSSRMTGDGYTF. In nucleotides, the CDR3 is TGTGCCACCAGCAGCCGAATGACAGGGGATGGCTACACCTTC. This chain uses TRBV15 with TRBJ1-2; 8 bases agree with TRBD1. Losses at the gene ends were 3 bases for V and 6 bases for J; bases not matched to a gene: 6. CDR3 length equals 14 residues. Germline lookup yields CDR1 LNHNV and CDR2 YYDKDF (reference sequence).

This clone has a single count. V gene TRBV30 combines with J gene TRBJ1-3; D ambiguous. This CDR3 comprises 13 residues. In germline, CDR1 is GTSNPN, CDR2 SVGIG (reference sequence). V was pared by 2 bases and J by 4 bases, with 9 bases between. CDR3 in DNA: TGTGCCTGGAGTTCCTATATAGGAAACACCATATATTTT. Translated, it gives CAWSSYIGNTIYF.

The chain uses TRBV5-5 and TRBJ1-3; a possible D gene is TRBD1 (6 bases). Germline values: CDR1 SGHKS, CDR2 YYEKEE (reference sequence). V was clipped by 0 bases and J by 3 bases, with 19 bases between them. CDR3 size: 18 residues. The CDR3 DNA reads TGTGCCAGCAGCTTGGCCATCGCAGGGGCGTCCTTTGGAAACACCATATATTTT. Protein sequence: CASSLAIAGASFGNTIYF.

The CDR3 protein is CASSSSGGFRYEQYF. CDR3 nucleotide sequence: TGTGCCAGCAGCTCCAGCGGGGGGTTCCGTTACGAGCAGTACTTC. The chain is built from TRBV7-2 and TRBJ2-5; 9 bases agree with TRBD2. The DNA end favors TRBJ2-7, so the J call may be wrong. The germline gives CDR1 SGHTA, CDR2 FQGNSA. The CDR3 spans 15 residues.

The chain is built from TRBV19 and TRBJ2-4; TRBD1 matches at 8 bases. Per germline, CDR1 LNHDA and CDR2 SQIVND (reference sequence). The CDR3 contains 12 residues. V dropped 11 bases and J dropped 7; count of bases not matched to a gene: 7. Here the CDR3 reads CAVRGLGNIQYF. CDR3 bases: TGTGCCGTCAGGGGGCTTGGGAACATTCAGTACTTC.

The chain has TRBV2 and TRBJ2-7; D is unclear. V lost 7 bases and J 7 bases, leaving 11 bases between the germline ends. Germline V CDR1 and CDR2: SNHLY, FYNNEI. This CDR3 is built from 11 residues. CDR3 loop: CASKSFTEQYF. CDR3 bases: TGTGCCAGCAAGTCATTCACAGAGCAGTACTTC.